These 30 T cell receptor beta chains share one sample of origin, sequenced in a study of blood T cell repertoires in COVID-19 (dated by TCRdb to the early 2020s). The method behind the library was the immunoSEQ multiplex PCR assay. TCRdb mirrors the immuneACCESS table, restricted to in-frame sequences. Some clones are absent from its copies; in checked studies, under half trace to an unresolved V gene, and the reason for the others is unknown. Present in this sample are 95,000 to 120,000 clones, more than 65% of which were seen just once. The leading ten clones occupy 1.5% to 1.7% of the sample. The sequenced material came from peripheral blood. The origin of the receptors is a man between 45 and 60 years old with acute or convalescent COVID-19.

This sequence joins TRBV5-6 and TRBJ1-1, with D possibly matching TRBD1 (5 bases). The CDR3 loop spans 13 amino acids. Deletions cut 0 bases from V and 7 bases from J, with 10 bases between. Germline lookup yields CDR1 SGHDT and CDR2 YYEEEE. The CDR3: CASSLVRALEAFF. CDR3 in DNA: TGTGCCAGCAGCTTGGTCAGGGCGCTTGAAGCTTTCTTT.

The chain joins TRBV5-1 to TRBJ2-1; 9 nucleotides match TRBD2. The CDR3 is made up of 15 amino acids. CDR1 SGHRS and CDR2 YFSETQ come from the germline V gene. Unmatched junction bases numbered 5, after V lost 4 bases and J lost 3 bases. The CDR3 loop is CASSLAGPRYNEQFF. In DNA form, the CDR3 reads TGCGCCAGCAGCCTAGCGGGGCCCCGCTACAATGAGCAGTTCTTC.

The CDR3 coding sequence is TGTGCCAGCAGCGCTCACCTAGCCGGGACAGGGGGCAATCAGCCCCAGCATTTT. This translates into CASSAHLAGTGGNQPQHF. The chain uses TRBV5-6 and TRBJ1-5, with 10 bases lining up with TRBD1. V shed 4 bases and J 2 bases; nucleotides not matched to a gene: 12. The CDR3 has 18 amino acids. Germline lookup yields CDR1 SGHDT and CDR2 YYEEEE.

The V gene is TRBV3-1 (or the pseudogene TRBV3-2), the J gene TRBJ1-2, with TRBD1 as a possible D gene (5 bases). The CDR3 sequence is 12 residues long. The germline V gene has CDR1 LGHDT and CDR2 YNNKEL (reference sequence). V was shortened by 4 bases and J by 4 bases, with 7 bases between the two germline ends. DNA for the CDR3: TGTGCCAGCAGCCGGGGCCTCTATGGCTACACCTTC. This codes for CASSRGLYGYTF.

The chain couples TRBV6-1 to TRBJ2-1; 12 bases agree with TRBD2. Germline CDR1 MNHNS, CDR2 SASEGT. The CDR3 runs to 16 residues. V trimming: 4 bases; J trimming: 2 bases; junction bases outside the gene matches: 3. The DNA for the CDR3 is TGTGCCAGCAGTGGGGCTAGCGGGGGGGCCTACAATGAGCAGTTCTTC. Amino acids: CASSGASGGAYNEQFF.

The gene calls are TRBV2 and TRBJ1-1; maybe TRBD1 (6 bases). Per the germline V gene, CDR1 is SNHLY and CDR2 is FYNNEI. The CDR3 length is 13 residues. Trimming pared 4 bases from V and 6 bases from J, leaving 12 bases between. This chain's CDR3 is CASSATGSAEAFF. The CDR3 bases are TGTGCCAGCAGTGCCACAGGGTCAGCTGAAGCTTTCTTT.

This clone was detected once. The CDR3 DNA follows: TGTGCCAGCAGGGCAGGATTGAGGCCCCAGCATTTT. Residues: CASRAGLRPQHF. This sequence joins TRBV28 and TRBJ1-5, with unresolved D. V was clipped by 6 bases and J by 9 bases, with 12 bases between them. The CDR3 is 12 amino acids. Germline lookup yields CDR1 MDHEN and CDR2 SYDVKM.

In nucleotides, the CDR3 is TGTGCCAGCGCGCGGGGGGGTAGGGGCAATCAGCCCCAGCATTTT. Its translation: CASARGGRGNQPQHF. V and J are TRBV27 and TRBJ1-5; possible D gene TRBD1, 5 bases. The CDR3 extends over 15 amino acids. The germline gives CDR1 MNHEY, CDR2 SMNVEV (reference sequence). V lost 8 bases, J lost 2 bases, and 16 bases lay in between.

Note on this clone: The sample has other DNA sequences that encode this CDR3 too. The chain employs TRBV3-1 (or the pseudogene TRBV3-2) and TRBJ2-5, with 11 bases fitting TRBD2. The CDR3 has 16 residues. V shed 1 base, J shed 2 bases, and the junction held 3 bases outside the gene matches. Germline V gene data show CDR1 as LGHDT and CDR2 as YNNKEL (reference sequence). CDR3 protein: CASSQGLAGGQETQYF. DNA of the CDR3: TGTGCCAGCAGCCAAGGGCTAGCGGGGGGACAAGAGACCCAGTACTTC.

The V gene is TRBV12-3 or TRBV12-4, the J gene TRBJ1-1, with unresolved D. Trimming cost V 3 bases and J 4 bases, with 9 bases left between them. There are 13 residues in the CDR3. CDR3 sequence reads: CASSFSPGTEAFF. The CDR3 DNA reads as TGTGCCAGCAGTTTTTCACCAGGCACTGAAGCTTTCTTT.

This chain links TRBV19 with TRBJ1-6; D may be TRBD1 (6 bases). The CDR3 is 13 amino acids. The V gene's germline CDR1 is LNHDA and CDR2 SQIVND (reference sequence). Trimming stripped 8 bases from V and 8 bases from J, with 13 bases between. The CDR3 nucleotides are TGTGCCAGTCACGGGGGGGCTGATTCACCCCTCCACTTT. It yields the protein CASHGGADSPLHF.

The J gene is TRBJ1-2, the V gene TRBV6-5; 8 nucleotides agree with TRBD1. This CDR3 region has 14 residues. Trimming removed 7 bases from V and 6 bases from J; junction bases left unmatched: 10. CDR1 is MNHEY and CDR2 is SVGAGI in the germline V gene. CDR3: CASTWTGSEHGYTF. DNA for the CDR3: TGTGCCAGCACCTGGACAGGGAGTGAACATGGCTACACCTTC.

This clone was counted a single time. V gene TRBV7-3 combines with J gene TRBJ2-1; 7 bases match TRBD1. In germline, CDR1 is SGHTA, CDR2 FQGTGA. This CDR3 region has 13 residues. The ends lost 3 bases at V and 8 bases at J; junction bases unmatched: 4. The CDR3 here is CASSLTGLDEQFF. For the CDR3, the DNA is TGTGCCAGCAGCTTGACAGGGTTGGATGAGCAGTTCTTC.

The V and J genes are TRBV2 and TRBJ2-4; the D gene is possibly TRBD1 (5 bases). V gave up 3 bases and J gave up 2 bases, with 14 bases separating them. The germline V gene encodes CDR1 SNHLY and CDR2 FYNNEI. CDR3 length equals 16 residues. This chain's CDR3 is CASSELRGQTKNIQYF. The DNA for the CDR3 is TGTGCCAGCAGTGAGTTAAGAGGACAAACCAAAAACATTCAGTACTTC.

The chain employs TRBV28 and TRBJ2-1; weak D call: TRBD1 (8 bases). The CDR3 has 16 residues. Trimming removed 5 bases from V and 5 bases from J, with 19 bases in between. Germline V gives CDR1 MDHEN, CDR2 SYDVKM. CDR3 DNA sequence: TGTGCCAGCAGTCCCCACAGGGGGGGGGCGAACAATGAGCAGTTCTTC. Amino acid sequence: CASSPHRGGANNEQFF.

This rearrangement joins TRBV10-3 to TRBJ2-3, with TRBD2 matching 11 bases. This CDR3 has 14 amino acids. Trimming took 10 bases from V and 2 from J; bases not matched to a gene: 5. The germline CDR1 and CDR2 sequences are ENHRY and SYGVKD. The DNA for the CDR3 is TGTGCCACCGTGACTAGCGGGGTCACAGATACGCAGTATTTT. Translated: CATVTSGVTDTQYF.

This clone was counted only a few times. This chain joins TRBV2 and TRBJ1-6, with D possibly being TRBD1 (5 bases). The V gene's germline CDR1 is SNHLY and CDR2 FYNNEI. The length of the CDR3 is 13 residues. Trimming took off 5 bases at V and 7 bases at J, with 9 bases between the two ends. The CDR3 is CASSQTENSPLHF. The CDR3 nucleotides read TGTGCCAGCAGTCAGACAGAGAATTCACCCCTCCACTTT.

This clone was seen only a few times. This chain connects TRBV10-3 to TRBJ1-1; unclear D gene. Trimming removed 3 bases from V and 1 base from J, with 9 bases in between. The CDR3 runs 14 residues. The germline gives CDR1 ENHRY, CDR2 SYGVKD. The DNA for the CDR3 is TGTGCCATCAGTGATGGACTGGGGAACACTGAAGCTTTCTTT. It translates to CAISDGLGNTEAFF.

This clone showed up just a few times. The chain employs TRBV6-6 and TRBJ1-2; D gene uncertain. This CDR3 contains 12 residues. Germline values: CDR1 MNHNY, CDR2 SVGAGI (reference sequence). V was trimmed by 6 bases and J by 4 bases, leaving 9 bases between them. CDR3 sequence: CASSPRGYGYTF. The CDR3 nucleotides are TGTGCCAGCAGCCCCCGGGGCTATGGCTACACCTTC.

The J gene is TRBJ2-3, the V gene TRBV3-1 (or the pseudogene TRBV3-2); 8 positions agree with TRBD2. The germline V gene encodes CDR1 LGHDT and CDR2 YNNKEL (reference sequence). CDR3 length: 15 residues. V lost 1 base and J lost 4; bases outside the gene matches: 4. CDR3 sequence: CASSQAGGPADTQYF. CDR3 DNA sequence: TGTGCCAGCAGCCAAGCGGGGGGGCCGGCAGATACGCAGTATTTT.

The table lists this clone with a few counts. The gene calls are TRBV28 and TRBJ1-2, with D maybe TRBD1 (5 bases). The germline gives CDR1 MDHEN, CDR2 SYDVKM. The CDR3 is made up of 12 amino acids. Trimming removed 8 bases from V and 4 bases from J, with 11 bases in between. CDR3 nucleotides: TGTGCCAGCGGGAGGGGTTCCTATGGCTACACCTTC. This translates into CASGRGSYGYTF.

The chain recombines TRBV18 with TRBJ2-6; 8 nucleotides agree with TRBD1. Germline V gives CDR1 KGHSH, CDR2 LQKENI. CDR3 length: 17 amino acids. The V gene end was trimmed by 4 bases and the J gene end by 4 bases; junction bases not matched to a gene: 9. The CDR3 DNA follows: TGTGCCAGCTCACTCGCCCGGACAGGGACCGGGGCCAACGTCCTGACTTTC. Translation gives CASSLARTGTGANVLTF.

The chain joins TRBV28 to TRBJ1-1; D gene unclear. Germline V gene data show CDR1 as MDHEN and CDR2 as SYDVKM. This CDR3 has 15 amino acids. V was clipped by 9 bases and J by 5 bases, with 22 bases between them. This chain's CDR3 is CASSPESGSRTEAFF. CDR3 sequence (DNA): TGTGCCAGTTCTCCCGAGTCAGGTAGTAGGACTGAAGCTTTCTTT.

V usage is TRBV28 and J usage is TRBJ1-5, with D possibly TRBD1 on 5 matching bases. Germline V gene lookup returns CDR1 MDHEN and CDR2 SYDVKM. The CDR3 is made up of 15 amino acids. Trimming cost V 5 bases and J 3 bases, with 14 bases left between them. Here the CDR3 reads CASSPTGPLNQPQHF. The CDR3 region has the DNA TGTGCCAGCAGTCCCACAGGTCCTCTCAATCAGCCCCAGCATTTT.

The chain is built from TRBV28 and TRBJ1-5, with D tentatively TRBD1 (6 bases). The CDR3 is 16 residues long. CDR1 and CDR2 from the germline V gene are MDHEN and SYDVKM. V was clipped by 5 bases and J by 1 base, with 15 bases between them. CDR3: CASSRGGPGSNQPQHF. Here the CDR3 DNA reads TGTGCCAGCAGTCGCGGGGGGCCCGGGAGCAATCAGCCCCAGCATTTT. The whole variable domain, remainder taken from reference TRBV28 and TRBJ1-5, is DVKVTQSSRYLVKRTGEKVFLECVQDMDHENMFWYRQDPGLGLRLIYFSYDVKMKEKGDIPEGYSVSREKKERFSLILESASTNQTSMYLCASSRGGPGSNQPQHFGDGTRLSIL.

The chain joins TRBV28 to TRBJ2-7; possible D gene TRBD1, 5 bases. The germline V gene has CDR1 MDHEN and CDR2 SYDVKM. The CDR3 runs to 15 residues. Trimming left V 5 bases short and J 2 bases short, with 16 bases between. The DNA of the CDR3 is TGTGCCAGCAGTCTAGGGGTCCCCTACGCCTACGAGCAGTACTTC. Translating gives CASSLGVPYAYEQYF.

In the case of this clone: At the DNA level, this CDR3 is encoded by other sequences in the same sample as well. The CDR3 here is CASSLVRGDYGYTF. As DNA, the CDR3 is TGTGCCAGCAGCTTAGTTAGGGGTGACTATGGCTACACCTTC. The chain has TRBV7-2 and TRBJ1-2, with D possibly matching TRBD1 (5 bases). CDR3 length equals 14 residues. Trimming removed 1 base at V and 3 bases at J, with 9 bases between. Germline V lookup: CDR1 SGHTA, CDR2 FQGNSA.

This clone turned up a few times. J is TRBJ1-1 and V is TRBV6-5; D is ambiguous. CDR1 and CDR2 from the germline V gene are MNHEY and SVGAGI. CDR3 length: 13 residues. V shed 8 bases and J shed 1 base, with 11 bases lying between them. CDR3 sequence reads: CASGSEGNTEAFF. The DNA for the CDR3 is TGTGCCAGCGGGTCGGAGGGGAACACTGAAGCTTTCTTT.

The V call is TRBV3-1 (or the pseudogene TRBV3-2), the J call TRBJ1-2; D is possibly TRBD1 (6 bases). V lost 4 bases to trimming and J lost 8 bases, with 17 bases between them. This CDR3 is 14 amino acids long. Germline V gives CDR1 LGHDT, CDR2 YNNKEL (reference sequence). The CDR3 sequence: CASSRADTGTGYTF. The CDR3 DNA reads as TGTGCCAGCAGCCGAGCGGACACAGGGACGGGCTACACCTTC.

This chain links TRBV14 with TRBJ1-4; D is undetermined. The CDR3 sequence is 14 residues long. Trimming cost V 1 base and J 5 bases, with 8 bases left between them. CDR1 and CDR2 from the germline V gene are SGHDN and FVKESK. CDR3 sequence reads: CASSQVRLNEKLFF. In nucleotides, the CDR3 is TGTGCCAGCAGCCAAGTCAGGCTGAATGAAAAACTGTTTTTT. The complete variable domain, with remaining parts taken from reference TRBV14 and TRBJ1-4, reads EAGVTQFPSHSVIEKGQTVTLRCDPISGHDNLYWYRRVMGKEIKFLLHFVKESKQDESGMPNNRFLAERTGGTYSTLKVQPAELEDSGVYFCASSQVRLNEKLFFGSGTQLSVL.